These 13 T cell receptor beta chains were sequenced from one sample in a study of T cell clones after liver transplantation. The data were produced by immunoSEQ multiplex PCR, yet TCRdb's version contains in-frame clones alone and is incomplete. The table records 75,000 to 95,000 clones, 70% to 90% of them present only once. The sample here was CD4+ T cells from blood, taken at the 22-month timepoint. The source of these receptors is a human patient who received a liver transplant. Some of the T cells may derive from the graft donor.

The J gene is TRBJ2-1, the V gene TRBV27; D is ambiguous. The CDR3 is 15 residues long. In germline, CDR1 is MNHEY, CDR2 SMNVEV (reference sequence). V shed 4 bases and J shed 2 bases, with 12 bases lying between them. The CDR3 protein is CASSSSTEPYNEQFF. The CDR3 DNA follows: TGTGCCAGCAGTTCATCAACAGAGCCCTACAATGAGCAGTTCTTC.

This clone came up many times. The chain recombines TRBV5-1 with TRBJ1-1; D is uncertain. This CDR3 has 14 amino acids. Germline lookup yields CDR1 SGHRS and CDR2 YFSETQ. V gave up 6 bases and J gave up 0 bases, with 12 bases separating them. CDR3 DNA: TGCGCCAGCACCAAGGACGGCATGAACACTGAAGCTTTCTTT. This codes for CASTKDGMNTEAFF.

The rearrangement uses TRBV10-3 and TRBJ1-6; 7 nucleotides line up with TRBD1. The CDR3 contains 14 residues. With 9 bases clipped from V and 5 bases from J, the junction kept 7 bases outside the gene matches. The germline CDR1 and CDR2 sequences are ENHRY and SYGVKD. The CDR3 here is CAIRQGLDNSPLHF. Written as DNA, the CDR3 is TGTGCCATACGACAGGGTTTAGATAATTCACCCCTCCACTTT.

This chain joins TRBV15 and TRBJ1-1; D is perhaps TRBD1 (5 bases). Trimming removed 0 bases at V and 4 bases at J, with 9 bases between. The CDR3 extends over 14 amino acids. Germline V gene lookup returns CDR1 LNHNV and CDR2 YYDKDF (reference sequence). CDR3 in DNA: TGTGCCACCAGCAGAGAAGGGGTCAGCACTGAAGCTTTCTTT. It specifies CATSREGVSTEAFF.

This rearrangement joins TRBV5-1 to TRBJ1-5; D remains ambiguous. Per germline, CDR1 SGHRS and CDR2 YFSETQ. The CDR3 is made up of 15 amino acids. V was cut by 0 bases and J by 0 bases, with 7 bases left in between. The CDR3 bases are TGCGCCAGCAGCTTGGAGGGATATAGCAATCAGCCCCAGCATTTT. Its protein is CASSLEGYSNQPQHF.

DNA of the CDR3: TGCGCCAAACTTAGACAGGGGGTTACCTACGAGCAGTACTTC. The encoded protein is CAKLRQGVTYEQYF. The chain has TRBV10-1 and TRBJ2-7; 9 bases are shared with TRBD1. The CDR3 is 14 amino acids. Trimming took 10 bases from V and 2 from J; bases not matched to a gene: 9. In germline, CDR1 is WNHNN, CDR2 SYGVQD (reference sequence).

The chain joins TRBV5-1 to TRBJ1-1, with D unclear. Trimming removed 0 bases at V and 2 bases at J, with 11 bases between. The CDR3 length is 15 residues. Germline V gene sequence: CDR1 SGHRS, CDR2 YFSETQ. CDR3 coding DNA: TGCGCCAGCAGCTTGGCTGGGGTACCCAACACTGAAGCTTTCTTT. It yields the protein CASSLAGVPNTEAFF.

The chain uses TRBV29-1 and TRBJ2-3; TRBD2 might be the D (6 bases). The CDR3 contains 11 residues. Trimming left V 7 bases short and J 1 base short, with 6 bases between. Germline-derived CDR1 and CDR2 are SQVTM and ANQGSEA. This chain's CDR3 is CSGLGTDTQYF. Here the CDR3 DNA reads TGCAGCGGACTAGGCACAGATACGCAGTATTTT.

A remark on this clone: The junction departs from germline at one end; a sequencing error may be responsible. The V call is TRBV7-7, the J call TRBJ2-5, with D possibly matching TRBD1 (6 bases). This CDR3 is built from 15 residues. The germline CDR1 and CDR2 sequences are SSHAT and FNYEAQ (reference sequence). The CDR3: CASSRQTGHQETQYF. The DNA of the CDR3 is TGTGCTAGCAGCAGGCAGACAGGTCACCAAGAGACCCAGTACTTC.

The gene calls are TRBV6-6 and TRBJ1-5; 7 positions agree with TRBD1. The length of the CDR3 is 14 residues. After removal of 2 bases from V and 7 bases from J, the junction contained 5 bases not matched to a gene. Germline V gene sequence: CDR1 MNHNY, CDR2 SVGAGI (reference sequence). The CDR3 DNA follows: TGTGCCAGCAGTTACCCAGGGGGGACACAGCCCCAGCATTTT. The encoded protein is CASSYPGGTQPQHF.

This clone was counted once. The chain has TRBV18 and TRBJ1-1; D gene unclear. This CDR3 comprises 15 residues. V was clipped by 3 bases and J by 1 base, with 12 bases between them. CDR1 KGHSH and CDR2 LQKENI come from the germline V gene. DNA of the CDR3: TGTGCCAGCTCACCGCAGGCCCTTAAGAACACTGAAGCTTTCTTT. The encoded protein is CASSPQALKNTEAFF.

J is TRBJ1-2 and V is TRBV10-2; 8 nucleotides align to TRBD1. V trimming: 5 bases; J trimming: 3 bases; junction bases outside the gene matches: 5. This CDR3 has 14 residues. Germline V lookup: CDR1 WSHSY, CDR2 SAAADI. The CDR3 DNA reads TGCGCCAGCAGTCCAGGGGGCGCCTACTATGGCTACACCTTC. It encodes CASSPGGAYYGYTF.

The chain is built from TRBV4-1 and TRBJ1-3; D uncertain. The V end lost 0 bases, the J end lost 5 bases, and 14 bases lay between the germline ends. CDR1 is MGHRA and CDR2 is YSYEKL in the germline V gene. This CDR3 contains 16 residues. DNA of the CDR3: TGCGCCAGCAGCCAAGATCTCCGCCGTGGGAGAAACACCATATATTTT. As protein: CASSQDLRRGRNTIYF.